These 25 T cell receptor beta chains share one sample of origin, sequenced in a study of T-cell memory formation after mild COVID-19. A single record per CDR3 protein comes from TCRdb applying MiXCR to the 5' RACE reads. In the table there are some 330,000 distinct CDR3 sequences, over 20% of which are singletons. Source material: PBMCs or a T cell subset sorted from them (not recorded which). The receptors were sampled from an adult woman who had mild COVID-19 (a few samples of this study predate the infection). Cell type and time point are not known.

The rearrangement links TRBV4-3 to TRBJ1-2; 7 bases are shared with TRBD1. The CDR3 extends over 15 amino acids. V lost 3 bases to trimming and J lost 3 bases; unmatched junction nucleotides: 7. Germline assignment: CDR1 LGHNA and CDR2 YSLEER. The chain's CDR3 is CASSHQTGMDYGYTF. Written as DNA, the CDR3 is TGCGCCAGCAGCCACCAGACAGGGATGGACTATGGCTACACCTTC.

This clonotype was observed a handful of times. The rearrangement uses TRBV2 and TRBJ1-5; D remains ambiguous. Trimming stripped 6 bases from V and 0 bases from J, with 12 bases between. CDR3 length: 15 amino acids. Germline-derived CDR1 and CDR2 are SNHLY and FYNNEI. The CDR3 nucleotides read TGTGCCAGCAGCGAGGCCAGACATAGCAATCAGCCCCAGCATTTT. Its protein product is CASSEARHSNQPQHF.

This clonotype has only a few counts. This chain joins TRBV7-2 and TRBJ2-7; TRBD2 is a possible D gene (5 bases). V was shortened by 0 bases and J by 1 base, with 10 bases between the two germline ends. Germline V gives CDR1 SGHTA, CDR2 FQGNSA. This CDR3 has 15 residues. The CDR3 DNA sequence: TGTGCCAGCAGCTTAGCGGGAGTCGGGTCCTACGAGCAGTACTTC. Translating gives CASSLAGVGSYEQYF.

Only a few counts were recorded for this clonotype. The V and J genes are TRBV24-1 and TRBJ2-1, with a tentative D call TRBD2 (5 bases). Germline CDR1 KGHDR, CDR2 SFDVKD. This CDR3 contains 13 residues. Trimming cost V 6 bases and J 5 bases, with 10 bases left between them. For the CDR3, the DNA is TGTGCCACCAGTAAGATAGCGAACAATGAGCAGTTCTTC. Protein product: CATSKIANNEQFF.

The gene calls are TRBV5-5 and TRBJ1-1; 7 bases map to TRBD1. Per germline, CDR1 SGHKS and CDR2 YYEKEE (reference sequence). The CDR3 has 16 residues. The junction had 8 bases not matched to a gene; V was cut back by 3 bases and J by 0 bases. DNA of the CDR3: TGTGCCAGCAGCTCCAACCGGGACAGCGTGAACACTGAAGCTTTCTTT. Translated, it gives CASSSNRDSVNTEAFF. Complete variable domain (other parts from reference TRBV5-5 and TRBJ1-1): DAGVTQSPTHLIKTRGQQVTLRCSPISGHKSVSWYQQVLGQGPQFIFQYYEKEERGRGNFPDRFSARQFPNYSSELNVNALLLGDSALYLCASSSNRDSVNTEAFFGQGTRLTVV.

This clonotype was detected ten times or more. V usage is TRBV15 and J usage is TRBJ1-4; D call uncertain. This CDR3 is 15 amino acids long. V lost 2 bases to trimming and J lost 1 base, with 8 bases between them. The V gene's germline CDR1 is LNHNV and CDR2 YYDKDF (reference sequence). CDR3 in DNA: TGTGCCACCAGCAGACAAGATATAACTAATGAAAAACTGTTTTTT. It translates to CATSRQDITNEKLFF.

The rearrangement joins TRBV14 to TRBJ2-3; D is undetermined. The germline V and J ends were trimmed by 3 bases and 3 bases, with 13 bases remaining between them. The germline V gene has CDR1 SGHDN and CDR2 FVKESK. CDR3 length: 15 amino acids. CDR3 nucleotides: TGTGCCAGCAGCCAGGAAAAATCCGGGACAGATACGCAGTATTTT. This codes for CASSQEKSGTDTQYF.

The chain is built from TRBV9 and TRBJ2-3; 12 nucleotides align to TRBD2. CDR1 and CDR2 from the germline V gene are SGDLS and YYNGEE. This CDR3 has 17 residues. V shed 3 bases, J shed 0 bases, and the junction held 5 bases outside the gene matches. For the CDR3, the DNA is TGTGCCAGCAGCGCTAGGACTAGCGGGGAAAGCACAGATACGCAGTATTTT. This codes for CASSARTSGESTDTQYF.

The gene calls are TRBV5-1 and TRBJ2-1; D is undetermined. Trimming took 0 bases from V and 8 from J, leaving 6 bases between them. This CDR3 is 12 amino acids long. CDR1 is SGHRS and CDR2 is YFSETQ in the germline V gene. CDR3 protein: CASSLEPDEQFF. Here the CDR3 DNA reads TGCGCCAGCAGCTTGGAACCGGATGAGCAGTTCTTC.

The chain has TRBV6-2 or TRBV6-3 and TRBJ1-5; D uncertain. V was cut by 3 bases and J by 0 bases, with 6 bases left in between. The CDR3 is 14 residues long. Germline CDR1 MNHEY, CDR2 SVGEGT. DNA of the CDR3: TGTGCCAGCAGTTATTGGACTAGCAATCAGCCCCAGCATTTT. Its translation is CASSYWTSNQPQHF.

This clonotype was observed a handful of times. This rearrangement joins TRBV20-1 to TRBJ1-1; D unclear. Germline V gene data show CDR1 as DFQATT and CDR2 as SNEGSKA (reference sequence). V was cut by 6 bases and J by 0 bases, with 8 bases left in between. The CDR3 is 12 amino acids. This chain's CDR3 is CSALQLNTEAFF. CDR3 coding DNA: TGCAGTGCCCTACAGCTGAACACTGAAGCTTTCTTT.

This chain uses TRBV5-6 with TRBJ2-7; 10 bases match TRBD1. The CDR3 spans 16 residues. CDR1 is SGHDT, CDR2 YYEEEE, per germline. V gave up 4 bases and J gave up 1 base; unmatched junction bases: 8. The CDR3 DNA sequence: TGTGCCAGCAGCCCCGGACAGGGGGTACGATCCTACGAGCAGTACTTC. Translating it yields CASSPGQGVRSYEQYF.

The CDR3 DNA is TGCGCCAGCAGCCAAGGAGATTCGGGGGAACAGCCCCAGCATTTT. This sequence encodes CASSQGDSGEQPQHF. The chain joins TRBV4-1 to TRBJ1-5, with D perhaps matching TRBD1 (5 bases). The V gene's germline CDR1 is MGHRA and CDR2 YSYEKL. Trimming stripped 1 base from V and 7 bases from J, with 14 bases between. This CDR3 has 15 residues.

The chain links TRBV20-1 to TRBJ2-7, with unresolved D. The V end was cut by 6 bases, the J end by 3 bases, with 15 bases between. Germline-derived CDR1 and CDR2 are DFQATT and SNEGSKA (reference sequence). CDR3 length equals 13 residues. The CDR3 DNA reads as TGCAGTGCCGATGACTCCAAAGACTACGAGCAGTACTTC. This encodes CSADDSKDYEQYF.

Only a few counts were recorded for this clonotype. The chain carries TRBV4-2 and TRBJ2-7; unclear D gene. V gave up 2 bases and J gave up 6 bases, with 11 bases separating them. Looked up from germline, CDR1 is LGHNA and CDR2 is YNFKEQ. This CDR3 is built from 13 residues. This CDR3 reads CASSQIGLGEQYF. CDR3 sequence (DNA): TGTGCCAGCAGCCAAATCGGTCTGGGCGAGCAGTACTTC.

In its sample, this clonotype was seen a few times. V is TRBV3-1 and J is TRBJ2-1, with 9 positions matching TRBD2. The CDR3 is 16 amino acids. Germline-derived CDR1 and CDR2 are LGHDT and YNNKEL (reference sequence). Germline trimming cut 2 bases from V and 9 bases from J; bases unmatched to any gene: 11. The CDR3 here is CASSQRARGGASEQFF. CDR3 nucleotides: TGTGCCAGCAGCCAACGGGCCCGCGGGGGGGCGAGTGAGCAGTTCTTC.

CDR3 loop: CASSLDRGAFNEQFF. CDR3 DNA sequence: TGCGCCAGCAGCTTGGACAGAGGGGCCTTCAATGAGCAGTTCTTC. This chain links TRBV5-1 with TRBJ2-1, with D perhaps matching TRBD1 or TRBD2 (5 bases each). Looked up from germline, CDR1 is SGHRS and CDR2 is YFSETQ. V was clipped by 0 bases and J by 6 bases, with 13 bases between them. The CDR3 is 15 amino acids.

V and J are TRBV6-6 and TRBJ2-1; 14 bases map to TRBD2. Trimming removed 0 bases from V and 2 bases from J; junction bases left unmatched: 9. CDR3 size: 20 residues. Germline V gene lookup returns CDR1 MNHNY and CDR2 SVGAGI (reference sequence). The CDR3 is CASSYSPPGLAGGPYNEQFF. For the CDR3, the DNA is TGTGCCAGCAGTTACTCGCCCCCCGGACTAGCGGGGGGCCCCTACAATGAGCAGTTCTTC.

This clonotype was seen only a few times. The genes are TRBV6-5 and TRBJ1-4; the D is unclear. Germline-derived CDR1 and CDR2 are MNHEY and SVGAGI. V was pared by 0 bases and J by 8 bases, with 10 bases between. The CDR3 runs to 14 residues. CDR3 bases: TGTGCCAGCAGTTACTCGAGTCGATTGGAAAAACTGTTTTTT. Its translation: CASSYSSRLEKLFF.

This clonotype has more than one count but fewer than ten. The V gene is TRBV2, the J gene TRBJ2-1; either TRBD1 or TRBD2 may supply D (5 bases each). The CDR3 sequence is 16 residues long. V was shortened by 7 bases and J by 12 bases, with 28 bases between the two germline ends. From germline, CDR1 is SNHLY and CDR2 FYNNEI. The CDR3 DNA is TGTGCCAGCATCAAAAAGGGACCGCAAGTGGGTTATGGGCAGTTCTTC. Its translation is CASIKKGPQVGYGQFF.

Written as DNA, the CDR3 is TGCGCCAGCAGCTTACAAGCGGGGGGACAGGCAGATACGCAGTATTTT. Amino acids: CASSLQAGGQADTQYF. The chain has TRBV5-1 and TRBJ2-3; possibly TRBD2 for D (9 bases). The CDR3 consists of 16 residues. Germline V gene sequence: CDR1 SGHRS, CDR2 YFSETQ. With 2 bases removed from V and 4 bases from J, the gap between germline ends came to 17 bases.

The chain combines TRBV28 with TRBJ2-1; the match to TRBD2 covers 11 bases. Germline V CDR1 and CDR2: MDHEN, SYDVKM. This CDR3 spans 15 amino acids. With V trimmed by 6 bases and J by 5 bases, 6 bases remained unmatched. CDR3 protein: CASSVAGGYNNEQFF. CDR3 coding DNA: TGTGCCAGCAGCGTAGCGGGAGGGTATAACAATGAGCAGTTCTTC.

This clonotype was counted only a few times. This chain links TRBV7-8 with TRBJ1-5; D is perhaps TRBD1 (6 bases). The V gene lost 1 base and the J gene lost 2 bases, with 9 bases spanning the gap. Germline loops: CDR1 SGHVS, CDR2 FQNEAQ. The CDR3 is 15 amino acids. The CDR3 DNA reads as TGTGCCAGCAGCTTAGTGGACAGAGGCAATCAGCCCCAGCATTTT. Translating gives CASSLVDRGNQPQHF.

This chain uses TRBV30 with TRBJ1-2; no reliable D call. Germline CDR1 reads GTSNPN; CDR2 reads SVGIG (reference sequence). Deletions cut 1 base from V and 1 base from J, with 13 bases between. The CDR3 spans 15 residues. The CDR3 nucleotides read TGTGCCTGGAGTGCACCGGTCCGCGGTAACTATGGCTACACCTTC. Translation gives CAWSAPVRGNYGYTF.

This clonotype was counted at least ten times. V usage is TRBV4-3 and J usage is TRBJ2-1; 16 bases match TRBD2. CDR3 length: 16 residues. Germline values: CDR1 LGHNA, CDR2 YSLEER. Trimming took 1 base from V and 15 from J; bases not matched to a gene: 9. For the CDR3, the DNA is TGCGCCAGCAGCCAAGGTTCCGGGACTAGCGGGAGGGTCCGGTTCTTC. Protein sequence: CASSQGSGTSGRVRFF.